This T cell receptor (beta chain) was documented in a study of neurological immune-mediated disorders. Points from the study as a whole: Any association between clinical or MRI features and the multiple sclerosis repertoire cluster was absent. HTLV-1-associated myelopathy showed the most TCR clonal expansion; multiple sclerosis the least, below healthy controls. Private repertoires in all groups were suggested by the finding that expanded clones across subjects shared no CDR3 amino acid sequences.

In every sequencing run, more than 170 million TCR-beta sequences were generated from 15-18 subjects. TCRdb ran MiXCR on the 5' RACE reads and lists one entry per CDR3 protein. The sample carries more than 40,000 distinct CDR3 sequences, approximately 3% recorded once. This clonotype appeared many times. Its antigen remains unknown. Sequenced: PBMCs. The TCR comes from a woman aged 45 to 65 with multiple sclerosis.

CDR3 coding DNA: TGCGCCAGCAGCTCGGGACAGGTAACCTACAATGAGCAGTTCTTC. This encodes CASSSGQVTYNEQFF. V gene TRBV5-1 combines with J gene TRBJ2-1, with 8 positions matching TRBD1. Germline V gene sequence: CDR1 SGHRS, CDR2 YFSETQ. This CDR3 is 15 amino acids long. Trimming at V came to 3 bases and at J to 2 bases, leaving 4 bases not matched to a gene.